Listed here are 28 T cell receptor beta chains from one sample, sequenced in a study of cytomegalovirus exposure and HLA in healthy donors. The PCR ran on 60 Vbeta and 13 Jbeta primers. The method was immunoSEQ multiplex PCR; TCRdb's version includes in-frame clones alone and lacks a portion of them. The sample lists under 150,000 clones; about two thirds were seen once. Sequences were obtained from PBMCs. Receptors originate from a man aged 50-59 years in good health and CMV-seropositive.

This clone was seen a handful of times. The rearrangement links TRBV19 to TRBJ1-4; TRBD1 agrees at 11 bases. Trimming cost V 5 bases and J 8 bases; bases outside gene matches: 16. Germline lookup yields CDR1 LNHDA and CDR2 SQIVND (reference sequence). This CDR3 has 18 residues. In DNA form, the CDR3 reads TGTGCCAGTAGTGCATCCGGACAGGGGGCTCGTAGAGGGGAAAAACTGTTTTTT. Its translation is CASSASGQGARRGEKLFF.

This clone came up a few times. The chain links TRBV9 to TRBJ1-4; D possibly corresponds to TRBD1 (5 bases). The V and J ends lost 0 bases and 14 bases respectively, with 17 bases between them. CDR1 is SGDLS, CDR2 YYNGEE, per germline. The CDR3 runs 14 residues. The CDR3 DNA sequence: TGTGCCAGCAGCGTAGGAGAAACAACAGGAAGGCTGTTTTTT. This translates into CASSVGETTGRLFF.

The CDR3 sequence is CASSPTGGSTEAFF. The DNA for the CDR3 is TGTGCCAGCTCACCTACAGGGGGTAGCACTGAAGCTTTCTTT. This chain uses TRBV18 with TRBJ1-1; 8 nucleotides line up with TRBD1. The CDR3 is made up of 14 amino acids. J was trimmed by 4 bases and V by 3 bases; bases with no gene match: 4. Germline V gene sequence: CDR1 KGHSH, CDR2 LQKENI. Full variable domain (rest looked up from reference TRBV18 and TRBJ1-1): NAGVMQNPRHLVRRRGQEARLRCSPMKGHSHVYWYRQLPEEGLKFMVYLQKENIIDESGMPKERFSAEFPKEGPSILRIQQVVRGDSAAYFCASSPTGGSTEAFFGQGTRLTVV.

This chain links TRBV9 with TRBJ2-1; tentative D call: TRBD2 (5 bases). V lost 0 bases and J 10 bases, leaving 14 bases between the germline ends. Germline CDR1 SGDLS, CDR2 YYNGEE. CDR3 length: 14 amino acids. The CDR3 spells CASSVGPGKLEQFF. CDR3 DNA: TGTGCCAGCAGCGTAGGTCCCGGGAAGTTAGAGCAGTTCTTC. Supplemented by reference TRBV9 and TRBJ2-1, the full variable domain reads DSGVTQTPKHLITATGQRVTLRCSPRSGDLSVYWYQQSLDQGLQFLIQYYNGEERAKGNILERFSAQQFPDLHSELNLSSLELGDSALYFCASSVGPGKLEQFFGPGTRLTVL.

The gene calls are TRBV10-3 and TRBJ2-7; 8 bases align to TRBD1. CDR1 and CDR2 from the germline V gene are ENHRY and SYGVKD. CDR3 size: 13 residues. V was clipped by 8 bases and J by 0 bases; unmatched bases: 3. The CDR3 DNA reads TGTGCCATCGGGGGACAGGACTCCTACGAGCAGTACTTC. Its translation is CAIGGQDSYEQYF.

V and J are TRBV7-8 and TRBJ2-2; TRBD1 agrees at 10 bases. Per the germline V gene, CDR1 is SGHVS and CDR2 is FQNEAQ. This CDR3 has 16 amino acids. V dropped 4 bases and J dropped 4; count of bases not matched to a gene: 6. The CDR3 region has the DNA TGTGCCAGCAGCTCGCAGGGACAGGGGTTCACCGGGGAGCTGTTTTTT. It specifies CASSSQGQGFTGELFF.

This clone was observed a single time. The chain recombines TRBV5-6 with TRBJ1-1, with 8 nucleotides matching TRBD1. The V gene's germline CDR1 is SGHDT and CDR2 YYEEEE. Trimming at V came to 4 bases and at J to 6 bases, leaving 11 bases not matched to a gene. The CDR3 covers 15 residues. The CDR3 DNA reads TGTGCCAGCAGCCAGGGACAGGCCAGATCGTCTGAAGCTTTCTTT. Residues: CASSQGQARSSEAFF.

The chain links TRBV2 to TRBJ2-1, with 8 bases identical to TRBD1. The length of the CDR3 is 16 residues. With 0 bases clipped from V and 6 bases from J, the junction kept 7 bases outside the gene matches. In germline, CDR1 is SNHLY, CDR2 FYNNEI. The CDR3 loop reads CASSEALLTGGNEQFF. The CDR3 region has the DNA TGTGCCAGCAGTGAAGCCTTGCTCACAGGGGGCAATGAGCAGTTCTTC.

The gene calls are TRBV13 and TRBJ1-1, with a tentative D call TRBD1 (5 bases). Trimming took off 4 bases at V and 1 base at J, with 7 bases between the two ends. The CDR3 runs to 13 residues. In germline, CDR1 is PRHDT, CDR2 FYEKMQ (reference sequence). CDR3 sequence: CASSSQENTEAFF. DNA of the CDR3: TGTGCCAGCAGCTCACAGGAGAACACTGAAGCTTTCTTT.

The table lists this clone with a few counts. This chain links TRBV2 with TRBJ1-1; D is unclear. The V and J ends lost 2 bases and 1 base respectively, with 5 bases between them. The CDR3 consists of 13 residues. In germline, CDR1 is SNHLY, CDR2 FYNNEI. In DNA form, the CDR3 reads TGTGCCAGCAGTGAACTTCCGAACACTGAAGCTTTCTTT. This gives the protein CASSELPNTEAFF.

For the CDR3, the DNA is TGTGCCAGCAGCTCTTCTCAGGGGATGGGGGGCTACACCTTC. This encodes CASSSSQGMGGYTF. This chain links TRBV9 with TRBJ1-2, with D possibly being TRBD1 (6 bases). CDR1 SGDLS and CDR2 YYNGEE come from the germline V gene. Trimming cost V 4 bases and J 8 bases, with 18 bases left between them. The CDR3 runs 14 residues.

V and J are TRBV6-1 and TRBJ2-7, with 9 bases identical to TRBD1. V shed 4 bases and J 7 bases; nucleotides not matched to a gene: 14. The CDR3 is made up of 16 amino acids. Germline CDR1 is MNHNS and CDR2 is SASEGT. This CDR3 reads CASSGTPGQGRNEQYF. In DNA form, the CDR3 reads TGTGCCAGCAGTGGTACGCCCGGACAGGGGAGGAATGAGCAGTACTTC.

The chain joins TRBV15 to TRBJ1-3; possibly TRBD1 for D (5 bases). V was shortened by 5 bases and J by 0 bases, with 14 bases between the two germline ends. The CDR3 sequence is 16 residues long. Germline CDR1 and CDR2: LNHNV and YYDKDF (reference sequence). CDR3: CATSVGQPFSGNTIYF. CDR3 DNA sequence: TGTGCCACCAGCGTCGGACAACCGTTCTCTGGAAACACCATATATTTT.

The CDR3, as DNA: TGCGCCAGCAGCCAAGGGACAAACATCTTAAAAAACTATGGCTACACCTTC. Translation: CASSQGTNILKNYGYTF. V gene TRBV4-1 combines with J gene TRBJ1-2; tentatively, D is TRBD1 (5 bases). The CDR3 extends over 17 amino acids. Trimming took 1 base from V and 2 from J, leaving 17 bases between them. Germline V lookup: CDR1 MGHRA, CDR2 YSYEKL.

V gene TRBV29-1 combines with J gene TRBJ2-1, with TRBD2 matching 8 bases. The CDR3 has 14 residues. The germline CDR1 and CDR2 sequences are SQVTM and ANQGSEA. With 4 bases clipped from V and 3 bases from J, the junction kept 5 bases outside the gene matches. In DNA, the CDR3 is TGCAGCGTTGGCCCTAGCGGGCTCTACAATGAGCAGTTCTTC. Protein sequence: CSVGPSGLYNEQFF.

This rearrangement joins TRBV6-6 to TRBJ2-7; TRBD1 matches 10 bases. CDR3 length: 15 amino acids. The germline gives CDR1 MNHNY, CDR2 SVGAGI (reference sequence). V lost 5 bases to trimming and J lost 2 bases; unmatched junction nucleotides: 6. The CDR3 nucleotides are TGTGCCAGCAGTCCCCGACAGGGGGCGGCCTACGAGCAGTACTTC. Encoded protein: CASSPRQGAAYEQYF.

The gene calls are TRBV2 and TRBJ2-7; D possibly uses TRBD1 or TRBD2 (9 bases each). Trimming left V 3 bases short and J 3 bases short, with 21 bases between. Germline CDR1 SNHLY, CDR2 FYNNEI. The CDR3 has 17 amino acids. DNA of the CDR3: TGTGCCAGCAGTGAGGGGACAGGGTCTAGCGGGGACTACGAGCAGTACTTC. The encoded protein is CASSEGTGSSGDYEQYF.

J is TRBJ1-5 and V is TRBV5-8, with 9 bases matching TRBD1. V trimming: 4 bases; J trimming: 4 bases; junction bases outside the gene matches: 6. This CDR3 region has 15 residues. Germline CDR1 reads SGHTS; CDR2 reads YDEGEE. The CDR3, as DNA: TGTGCCAGCAGCCAGAGAGGACAGGGGAATCAGCCCCAGCATTTT. Translating it yields CASSQRGQGNQPQHF.

The rearrangement links TRBV18 to TRBJ1-1; 7 nucleotides match TRBD1. The CDR3 has 14 residues. Germline V gene data show CDR1 as KGHSH and CDR2 as LQKENI. V dropped 4 bases and J dropped 8; count of bases not matched to a gene: 10. The CDR3 here is CASSRGTEKREAFF. The CDR3 coding sequence is TGTGCCAGCTCACGTGGGACAGAGAAGAGAGAAGCTTTCTTT.

The rearrangement links TRBV4-1 to TRBJ1-5; D might be TRBD1 (6 bases). CDR1 and CDR2 from the germline V gene are MGHRA and YSYEKL. The V end lost 1 base, the J end lost 5 bases, and 12 bases lay between the germline ends. The CDR3 contains 15 residues. The CDR3 loop is CASSQGEQGYQPQHF. DNA for the CDR3: TGCGCCAGCAGCCAAGGGGAACAGGGCTATCAGCCCCAGCATTTT.

J is TRBJ1-3 and V is TRBV18; D call uncertain. The CDR3 contains 12 residues. Germline V gene sequence: CDR1 KGHSH, CDR2 LQKENI. Trimming stripped 6 bases from V and 8 bases from J, with 11 bases between. CDR3 sequence reads: CASSPKGDTIYF. The CDR3 DNA reads TGTGCCAGCTCCCCCAAAGGAGACACCATATATTTT.

This chain links TRBV6-1 with TRBJ1-5, with D unclear. This CDR3 has 16 amino acids. Germline V gene data show CDR1 as MNHNS and CDR2 as SASEGT. V lost 2 bases, J lost 3 bases, and 14 bases lay in between. CDR3 region: CASSERRNTHNQPQHF. CDR3 coding DNA: TGTGCCAGCAGTGAAAGGAGGAACACCCACAATCAGCCCCAGCATTTT.

V usage is TRBV21-1 and J usage is TRBJ1-4. TRBV21-1 is a pseudogene locus. CDR3 length equals 22 residues. CDR3 DNA sequence: TGTGCCAGCAGCAAAGCGCTTACGATCGGGGGATATGGTGGGGCAACTAATGAAAAACTGTTTTTT. It encodes CASSKALTIGGYGGATNEKLFF.

This clone occurred many times. This chain links TRBV6-1 with TRBJ1-3; a weak D match, TRBD1 (5 bases). V gave up 7 bases and J gave up 3 bases, with 10 bases separating them. The germline CDR1 and CDR2 sequences are MNHNS and SASEGT. The CDR3 length is 13 residues. CDR3 nucleotide sequence: TGTGCCAGCACACCAGGGAATGGAAACACCATATATTTT. It specifies CASTPGNGNTIYF.

Concerning this clone: Since the CDR3 does not end with the conserved phenylalanine or tryptophan, this likely comes from a read error. The DNA is omitted, as the CDR3 cannot be located on it reliably, and the CDR3 follows TCRdb's listing. The chain joins TRBV23-1 to TRBJ1-4. TRBV23-1 is classed as an ORF, of uncertain function. The CDR3 comprises 11 residues, both ends counted. CDR3 loop: CASSQSSRVRD.

This sequence joins TRBV27 and TRBJ2-4; D unresolved. V gave up 3 bases and J gave up 0 bases, with 9 bases separating them. Germline V gives CDR1 MNHEY, CDR2 SMNVEV (reference sequence). There are 15 residues in the CDR3. Here the CDR3 reads CASSLSELAKNIQYF. In DNA, the CDR3 is TGTGCCAGCAGTTTGAGCGAACTAGCCAAAAACATTCAGTACTTC.

The chain is built from TRBV5-4 and TRBJ2-5; D might be TRBD2 (6 bases). This CDR3 is built from 14 residues. Per the germline V gene, CDR1 is SGHNT and CDR2 is YYREEE (reference sequence). V lost 4 bases and J lost 5, with 15 bases in between. CDR3 amino acids: CASSNRDLLETQYF. DNA for the CDR3: TGTGCCAGCAGCAACCGGGACTTGCTGGAGACCCAGTACTTC.

V is TRBV6-1 and J is TRBJ2-3; D may be TRBD2 (5 bases). V lost 7 bases and J lost 2, with 13 bases in between. Germline loops: CDR1 MNHNS, CDR2 SASEGT. This CDR3 has 14 residues. CDR3 nucleotides: TGTGCCAGCATTAGGACTCTTAACACAGATACGCAGTATTTT. Translating gives CASIRTLNTDTQYF.